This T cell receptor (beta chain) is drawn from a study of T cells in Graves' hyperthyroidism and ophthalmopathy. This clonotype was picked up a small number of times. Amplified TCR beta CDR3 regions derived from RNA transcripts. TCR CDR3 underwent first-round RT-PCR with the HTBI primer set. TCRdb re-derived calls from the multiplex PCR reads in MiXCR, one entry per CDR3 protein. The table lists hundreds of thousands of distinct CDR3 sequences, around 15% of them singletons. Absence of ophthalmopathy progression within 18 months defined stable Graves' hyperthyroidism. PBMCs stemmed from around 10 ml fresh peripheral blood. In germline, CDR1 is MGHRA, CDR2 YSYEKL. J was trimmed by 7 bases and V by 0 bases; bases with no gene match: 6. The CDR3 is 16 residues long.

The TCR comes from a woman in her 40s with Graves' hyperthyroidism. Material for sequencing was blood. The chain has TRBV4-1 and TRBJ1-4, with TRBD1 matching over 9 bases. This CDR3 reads CASSQDGGQGSEKLFF. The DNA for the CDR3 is TGCGCCAGCAGCCAAGATGGGGGACAGGGCAGTGAAAAACTGTTTTTT.